This paragraph covers one TCR beta chain sequence. What it binds is unknown. Sequencing used immunoSEQ multiplex PCR; TCRdb keeps in-frame clones, though not all of them. The repertoire holds 20,000 to 30,000 clones, with about 96% as singletons. The data are from a study of monozygotic twins with cystic fibrosis. Germline V gene sequence: CDR1 MNHNS, CDR2 SASEGT. Trimming cost V 7 bases and J 3 bases; bases outside gene matches: 4. The CDR3 is made up of 13 amino acids. Study-level results: Monozygotic CF twins shared more identical nucleotide clonotypes than unrelated patients. V usage most resembled the co-twin in 13 of 16 pairs. In this small cohort, shared CDR3 numbers showed no association with age, concordance or disease severity.

The rearrangement uses TRBV6-1 and TRBJ2-7, with 9 bases lining up with TRBD1. This sequence was found in a girl aged 2 to 10 with cystic fibrosis. Sequences were obtained from blood. The CDR3 spells CASILTGGYEQYF. CDR3 coding DNA: TGTGCCAGCATTTTGACAGGGGGCTACGAGCAGTACTTC.